These 3 T cell receptor beta chains came from one sample sequenced in a study of blood T cell repertoires in COVID-19. TCRdb's table, derived via immunoSEQ multiplex PCR, lists solely in-frame clones and lacks some. Found here are 170,000 or so clones, more than 90% of them singletons; the top ten hold 0.45% to 0.65%. The sample comprised peripheral blood. The source of these receptors is a man in his forties or fifties with acute or convalescent COVID-19.

The CDR3, as DNA: TGTGCCAGCAGTTACCGGACAGACAATAATTCACCCCTCCACTTT. Translation: CASSYRTDNNSPLHF. The chain is built from TRBV6-5 and TRBJ1-6; tentative D call: TRBD1 (6 bases). V was cut by 2 bases and J by 5 bases, with 10 bases left in between. The CDR3 totals 15 residues. Germline lookup yields CDR1 MNHEY and CDR2 SVGAGI.

The J gene is TRBJ2-5, the V gene TRBV5-1; D might be TRBD1 (5 bases). Germline V gene lookup returns CDR1 SGHRS and CDR2 YFSETQ. The CDR3 covers 15 residues. Trimming removed 6 bases from V and 4 bases from J, with 19 bases in between. This chain's CDR3 is CASNPTRVGPETQYF. CDR3 in DNA: TGCGCCAGCAACCCAACCAGGGTTGGCCCAGAGACCCAGTACTTC. Full variable domain (outside the CDR3, taken from reference TRBV5-1 and TRBJ2-5): KAGVTQTPRYLIKTRGQQVTLSCSPISGHRSVSWYQQTPGQGLQFLFEYFSETQRNKGNFPGRFSGRQFSNSRSEMNVSTLELGDSALYLCASNPTRVGPETQYFGPGTRLLVL.

The rearrangement uses TRBV30 and TRBJ1-2; weak D call: TRBD1 (6 bases). The germline V and J ends were trimmed by 4 bases and 6 bases, with 15 bases remaining between them. This CDR3 spans 13 amino acids. CDR1 and CDR2 from the germline V gene are GTSNPN and SVGIG (reference sequence). CDR3 DNA: TGTGCCTGGACTCCAGACAGGAGAAATGGCTACACCTTC. It codes for CAWTPDRRNGYTF.